One sample yielded the 20 T cell receptor beta chains listed below, sequenced in a study of blood T cell repertoires in COVID-19. Some clones are missing from TCRdb's copy, which holds only in-frame ones; the method was immunoSEQ multiplex PCR. Among about 300,000 clones listed, more than 75% were seen once. The specimen sequenced was PBMCs or T cells enriched from blood (not recorded which). The receptors originated from a woman in her late teens or twenties who had recovered from COVID-19.

The chain joins TRBV2 to TRBJ1-1; no definite D call. This CDR3 region has 13 residues. Germline CDR1 reads SNHLY; CDR2 reads FYNNEI. V lost 5 bases, J lost 0 bases, and 7 bases lay in between. DNA of the CDR3: TGTGCCAGCAGTTACCAGGTGAACACTGAAGCTTTCTTT. Residues: CASSYQVNTEAFF.

This rearrangement joins TRBV12-5 to TRBJ1-5; 9 bases are a match to TRBD1. The CDR3 loop spans 16 amino acids. From germline, CDR1 is LGHNT and CDR2 FRNRAP. V lost 0 bases to trimming and J lost 4 bases; unmatched junction nucleotides: 4. The CDR3 nucleotides are TGTGCTAGTGGTTTGGTACTTGGACAGGGGAATCAGCCCCAGCATTTT. The encoded protein is CASGLVLGQGNQPQHF.

V gene TRBV5-1 combines with J gene TRBJ2-1; TRBD2 aligns across 9 bases. Germline V CDR1 and CDR2: SGHRS, YFSETQ. The CDR3 loop spans 14 amino acids. Trimming took 4 bases from V and 9 from J; bases not matched to a gene: 8. This CDR3 reads CASSGPGTSSEQFF. In nucleotides, the CDR3 is TGCGCCAGCAGCGGACCCGGGACTAGCTCTGAGCAGTTCTTC.

The gene calls are TRBV28 and TRBJ1-5; the match to TRBD1 covers 8 bases. The V gene's germline CDR1 is MDHEN and CDR2 SYDVKM. This CDR3 has 17 residues. V shed 3 bases and J 1 base; nucleotides not matched to a gene: 8. CDR3 coding DNA: TGTGCCAGCAGTTTGTCCAGGGGGCTTGGGAGCAATCAGCCCCAGCATTTT. Its protein product is CASSLSRGLGSNQPQHF.

V gene TRBV7-8 combines with J gene TRBJ1-2, with 7 bases matching TRBD1. CDR3 size: 15 residues. Germline CDR1 and CDR2: SGHVS and FQNEAQ. With 5 bases clipped from V and 2 bases from J, the junction kept 8 bases outside the gene matches. The CDR3 bases are TGTGCCAGCAGCCGTGGAAGGGGGCGCAACTATGGCTACACCTTC. It codes for CASSRGRGRNYGYTF.

The chain has TRBV10-3 and TRBJ1-3; 7 bases fit TRBD1. This CDR3 comprises 16 residues. Germline V gene data show CDR1 as ENHRY and CDR2 as SYGVKD. The trim removed 1 base at V and 0 bases at J, leaving 3 bases unmatched. Written as DNA, the CDR3 is TGTGCCATCAGTGAGTGGGGACAGCCCTCTGGAAACACCATATATTTT. Protein sequence: CAISEWGQPSGNTIYF.

The DNA of the CDR3 is TGTGCCAGTAGAGTCAGACAGGGGAAAGAGACCCAGTACTTC. Protein product: CASRVRQGKETQYF. V and J are TRBV19 and TRBJ2-5; 8 nucleotides line up with TRBD1. The germline CDR1 and CDR2 sequences are LNHDA and SQIVND (reference sequence). This CDR3 has 14 amino acids. V lost 6 bases to trimming and J lost 3 bases; unmatched junction nucleotides: 6.

The gene calls are TRBV4-1 and TRBJ2-7, with D unclear. This CDR3 has 15 residues. The ends were cut back, 0 bases at V and 0 bases at J, with 9 bases in the middle. The germline V gene has CDR1 MGHRA and CDR2 YSYEKL. CDR3 bases: TGCGCCAGCAGCCAAGATCTGCAGGACTCCTACGAGCAGTACTTC. Protein product: CASSQDLQDSYEQYF.

This clone has only a few counts. The chain carries TRBV11-2 and TRBJ1-1, with TRBD1 identical over 7 bases. Trimming at V came to 1 base and at J to 1 base, leaving 3 bases not matched to a gene. Germline V gene lookup returns CDR1 SGHAT and CDR2 FQNNGV. This CDR3 comprises 15 residues. This chain's CDR3 is CASSLGDSTNTEAFF. The CDR3 DNA reads as TGTGCCAGCAGCTTAGGGGACAGCACGAACACTGAAGCTTTCTTT.

The chain links TRBV3-1 (or the pseudogene TRBV3-2) to TRBJ1-1; no clear D gene. Trimming removed 5 bases at V and 4 bases at J, with 17 bases between. From germline, CDR1 is LGHDT and CDR2 YNNKEL (reference sequence). CDR3 length equals 15 residues. DNA of the CDR3: TGTGCCAGCAGCTCCATGACGGGGTTCGCCACTGAAGCTTTCTTT. Translation gives CASSSMTGFATEAFF.

The chain couples TRBV28 to TRBJ2-7; 8 positions match TRBD1. V trimming: 3 bases; J trimming: 3 bases; junction bases outside the gene matches: 7. This CDR3 is 15 amino acids long. Per germline, CDR1 MDHEN and CDR2 SYDVKM. For the CDR3, the DNA is TGTGCCAGCAGTTTCCAGGGGGCTCCCCTCTACGAGCAGTACTTC. Translated: CASSFQGAPLYEQYF.

The chain couples TRBV30 to TRBJ1-4; 7 bases line up with TRBD1. CDR1 is GTSNPN and CDR2 is SVGIG in the germline V gene (reference sequence). This CDR3 contains 16 residues. Trimming at V came to 1 base and at J to 5 bases, leaving 10 bases not matched to a gene. CDR3 loop: CAWSGPGGGANEKLFF. The CDR3 bases are TGTGCCTGGAGTGGACCAGGGGGAGGCGCAAATGAAAAACTGTTTTTT.

This clone has only a few counts. This chain connects TRBV3-1 (or the pseudogene TRBV3-2) to TRBJ1-3, with a possible D match to TRBD1 (6 bases). The V end lost 3 bases, the J end lost 1 base, and 10 bases lay between the germline ends. CDR3 length: 15 amino acids. The germline gives CDR1 LGHDT, CDR2 YNNKEL (reference sequence). CDR3 sequence (DNA): TGTGCCAGCAGCCAGGATACAGGGTCTGGAAACACCATATATTTT. Protein product: CASSQDTGSGNTIYF.

The chain has TRBV19 and TRBJ1-1; D uncertain. CDR3 length: 15 amino acids. Germline CDR1 LNHDA, CDR2 SQIVND (reference sequence). The V gene lost 0 bases and the J gene lost 0 bases, with 8 bases spanning the gap. As DNA, the CDR3 is TGTGCCAGTAGTATAGAGTACAGCATGAACACTGAAGCTTTCTTT. Amino acid sequence: CASSIEYSMNTEAFF.

The genes are TRBV4-1 and TRBJ1-5; tentatively, D is TRBD1 (6 bases). The V end was cut by 4 bases, the J end by 8 bases, with 15 bases between. CDR3 length: 14 residues. CDR1 and CDR2 from the germline V gene are MGHRA and YSYEKL. The DNA of the CDR3 is TGCGCCAGCAGCCCACAGGGTGAGTCAGAGCCCCAGCATTTT. Protein sequence: CASSPQGESEPQHF.

The chain uses TRBV24-1 and TRBJ2-3, with 11 bases aligning to TRBD2. Losses at the gene ends were 4 bases for V and 3 bases for J; bases not matched to a gene: 5. The length of the CDR3 is 16 residues. Germline CDR1 KGHDR, CDR2 SFDVKD. The CDR3 reads CATSEAGTSGTDTQYF. DNA of the CDR3: TGTGCCACCAGTGAGGCCGGGACTAGCGGTACAGATACGCAGTATTTT.

The chain combines TRBV28 with TRBJ2-3, with a weak D call TRBD2 (6 bases). V lost 0 bases, J lost 0 bases, and 10 bases lay in between. The CDR3 consists of 16 residues. Germline CDR1 is MDHEN and CDR2 is SYDVKM. The CDR3 is CASSLWGGFSTDTQYF. The CDR3 region has the DNA TGTGCCAGCAGTTTATGGGGGGGATTTAGCACAGATACGCAGTATTTT.

This chain connects TRBV29-1 to TRBJ2-7, with a tentative D call TRBD2 (5 bases). V lost 2 bases and J lost 5, with 16 bases in between. Germline assignment: CDR1 SQVTM and CDR2 ANQGSEA. There are 14 residues in the CDR3. CDR3 region: CSVELGRYGDEQYF. The CDR3 nucleotides read TGCAGCGTTGAACTGGGCCGATACGGGGACGAGCAGTACTTC.

The V gene is TRBV19, the J gene TRBJ2-4, with 7 bases fitting TRBD1. The CDR3 loop spans 14 amino acids. Per germline, CDR1 LNHDA and CDR2 SQIVND (reference sequence). Unmatched junction bases numbered 10, after V lost 7 bases and J lost 7 bases. This chain's CDR3 is CASTPTGQWNIQYF. The CDR3 DNA reads TGTGCCAGTACCCCGACAGGGCAATGGAACATTCAGTACTTC.

The CDR3 DNA reads as TGTGCCACCAGTGATTCACAGGTAAGGACTAGCGGATCCTACAATGAGCAGTTCTTC. This sequence encodes CATSDSQVRTSGSYNEQFF. The chain carries TRBV24-1 and TRBJ2-1; 10 bases match TRBD2. Trimming removed 2 bases from V and 1 base from J; junction bases left unmatched: 10. This CDR3 contains 19 residues. Germline assignment: CDR1 KGHDR and CDR2 SFDVKD.